Detailed here is one T cell receptor beta chain. The antigen remains unidentified. Cultured CD4+ T cell DNA underwent sequencing with the Oncomine TCR Beta short-read assay. After culture, CD4+ T cells served as the source for genomic DNA extraction. TCRdb analysed the PCR reads with MiXCR anew, one entry per CDR3 protein. The table lists about 11,000 distinct CDR3 sequences, about 40% of them singletons. Sample treatment: approximately 10-day PBMC culture with coronavirus spike peptide pools or control peptides (ViraFEST assay). ViraFEST used peptide pools to expand antigen-specific T cells and subsequently sequenced their TCRs. The data stem from a study of vaccination and CD4 T cells after COVID-19. Study observations and caveats: Only post-vaccination samples contained a median 86.3% of the reactive clones in convalescent patients.

The germline gives CDR1 SGHTA, CDR2 FQGNSA. Trimming removed 3 bases from V and 7 bases from J, with 15 bases in between. The CDR3 has 15 amino acids. The specimen was CD4+ T cells from blood, cultured in vitro. The chain recombines TRBV7-2 with TRBJ1-4, with D uncertain. The receptor's source is a human donor who had recovered from COVID-19. The CDR3: CASSLAPQPSEKLFF. In DNA form, the CDR3 reads TGTGCCAGCAGCTTGGCCCCACAGCCCAGTGAAAAACTGTTTTTT.